This T cell receptor beta chain appears in the sequencing data of a study of low-dose radiotherapy and immunotherapy resistance in tumors. Study-wide context: Dosing of intravenous cyclophosphamide at 200 mg/m2 occurred every two weeks and took place one day prior to radiation and immunotherapy.

Alpha- and beta-chain coverage of first-strand cDNA came from TRAV- and TRBV-specific primers. With a constant-region primer and a V-primer adapter, TCRs were subjected to roughly 18 PCR cycles of amplification. TCRdb reanalysed the reads using MiXCR and keeps one entry per CDR3 protein. The sample records about 97,000 distinct CDR3 sequences, around 21% being singletons. V was clipped by 2 bases and J by 5 bases; unmatched bases: 9. Germline CDR1 and CDR2: SGHTS and YDEGEE. The CDR3 has 15 amino acids. Time point indicated: after trial treatment. Treatment specified: LDRT plus nivolumab, ipilimumab, low-dose cyclophosphamide and aspirin (RACIN trial). Comment on this clonotype: A far larger clone is a single base away, which makes a read error likely.

The V and J genes are TRBV5-8 and TRBJ2-7, with TRBD1 identical over 8 bases. The receptor was derived from a male donor with prostate cancer. The material sequenced was PBMCs, taken after low-dose radiotherapy plus immunotherapy. As DNA, the CDR3 is TGTGCCAGCAGCTTTTTCGAGACAGGGGAAAACGAGCAGTACTTC. Residues: CASSFFETGENEQYF.